This T cell receptor (beta chain) originates from a study of blood T cell repertoires in COVID-19. The assay was immunoSEQ multiplex PCR, and TCRdb's table has in-frame clones only and misses some. The table lists approximately 72,000 clones, around 85% of them singletons, with 20% to 25% in the top ten. Sequencing used peripheral blood. This receptor was obtained from a man aged 45-65 years with acute or convalescent COVID-19.

The CDR3 here is CASKLGAEGGPQYF. The CDR3 DNA sequence: TGTGCCAGCAAGCTGGGGGCAGAGGGTGGGCCGCAGTATTTT. V is TRBV7-3 and J is TRBJ2-3; TRBD1 is a possible D gene (6 bases). The germline CDR1 and CDR2 sequences are SGHTA and FQGTGA. The CDR3 consists of 14 residues. Trimming took off 7 bases at V and 10 bases at J, with 21 bases between the two ends.